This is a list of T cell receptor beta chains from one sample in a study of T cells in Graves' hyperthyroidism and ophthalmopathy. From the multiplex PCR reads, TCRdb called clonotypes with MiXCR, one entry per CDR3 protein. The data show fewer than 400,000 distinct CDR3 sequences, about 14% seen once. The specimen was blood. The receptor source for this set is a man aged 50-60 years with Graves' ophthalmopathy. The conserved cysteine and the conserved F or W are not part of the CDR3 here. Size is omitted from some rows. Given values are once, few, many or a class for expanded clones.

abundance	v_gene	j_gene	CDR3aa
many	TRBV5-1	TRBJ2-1	ASGMGHNEQF
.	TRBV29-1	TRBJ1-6	SVSAGSTNSPLH
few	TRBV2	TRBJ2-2	ASSYKRQNTGELF
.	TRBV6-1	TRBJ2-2	ASSEAYRANTGELF
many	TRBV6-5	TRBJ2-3	ASSYSRGSTDTQY
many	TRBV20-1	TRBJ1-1	SASTGEGTEAF
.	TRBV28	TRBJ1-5	ASNLQVSNQPQH
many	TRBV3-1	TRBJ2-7	ASSQVVLAGVGYEQY
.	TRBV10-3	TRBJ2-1	AISGGTSGVVNEQF
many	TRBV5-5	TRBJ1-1	ASSLLQANTEAF
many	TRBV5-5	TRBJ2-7	ASSHLTGPYEQY
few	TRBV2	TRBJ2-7	ASSEGTGTYEQY
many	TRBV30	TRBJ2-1	AWSQGVLGQF
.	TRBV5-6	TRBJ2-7	ASSQFAGVRGEQY
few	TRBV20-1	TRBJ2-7	SARYPGQHYEQY
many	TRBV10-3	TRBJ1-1	ATTRAGDTEAF
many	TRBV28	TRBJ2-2	ASSGLSFTGELF
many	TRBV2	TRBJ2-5	ASIGAQETQY
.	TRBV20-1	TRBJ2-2	SARDPGFAGGSGELF
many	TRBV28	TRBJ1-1	ASSLRQLGLEAF
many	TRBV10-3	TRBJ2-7	ASGGGRAKPYEQY
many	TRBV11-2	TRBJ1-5	ASSLGSADNQPQH
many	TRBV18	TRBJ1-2	ASSQGAILYGYT
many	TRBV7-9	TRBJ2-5	ASSLSELAGEETQY
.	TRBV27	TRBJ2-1	ASSVLLAGGNNEQF